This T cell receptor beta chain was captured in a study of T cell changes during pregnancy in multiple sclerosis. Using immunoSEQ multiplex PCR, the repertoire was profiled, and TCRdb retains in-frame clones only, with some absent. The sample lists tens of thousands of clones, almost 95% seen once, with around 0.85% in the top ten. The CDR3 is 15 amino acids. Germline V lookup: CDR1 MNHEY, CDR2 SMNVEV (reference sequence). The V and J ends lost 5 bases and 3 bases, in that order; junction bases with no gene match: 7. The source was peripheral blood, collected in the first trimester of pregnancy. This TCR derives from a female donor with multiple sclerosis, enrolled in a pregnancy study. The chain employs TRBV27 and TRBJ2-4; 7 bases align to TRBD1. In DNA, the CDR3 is TGTGCCAGCAGTCGACAGGGTGGCGACAAAAACATTCAGTACTTC. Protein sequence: CASSRQGGDKNIQYF.